The 8 T cell receptor beta chains below all came from one sample that was sequenced in a study of T cells expressing NK-cell markers. TCRdb reprocessed the 5' RACE reads, with one entry per CDR3 protein and no DNA. The sample shows some 440,000 distinct CDR3 sequences, and roughly 1.4% sits with its ten largest clones. The sequencing sample was made of blood T cells: a sorted CD56 or NKG2C T cell subset, CD4+ or CD8+ T cells, or bulk PBMC T cells (not recorded which). The receptor set was obtained from a woman between 50 and 59 years old in good health.

The chain has TRBV29-1 and TRBJ1-5; TCRdb designates TRBD1, a call that cannot be tested without DNA. This CDR3 spans 13 amino acids. Germline values: CDR1 SQVTM, CDR2 ANQGSEA. Here the CDR3 reads CSVLTGNYQPQHF.

V usage is TRBV12-3 or TRBV12-4 and J usage is TRBJ2-7; checking the TCRdb D call of TRBD2 is not possible without DNA. The CDR3 totals 14 residues. The CDR3 here is CASSHGTQYYEQYF.

J is TRBJ2-1 and V is TRBV21-1; without DNA, the TCRdb call of TRBD1 cannot be checked. TRBV21-1 counts as a pseudogene. The CDR3 is 16 amino acids. This chain's CDR3 is CASRLLGRHSYNEQFF.

This chain uses TRBV12-3 or TRBV12-4 with TRBJ1-4; TCRdb indicates TRBD1, and absent DNA this call remains unverified. The CDR3 sequence is 13 residues long. CDR3 residues: CASSGRGDEKLFF.

The rearrangement joins TRBV11-3 to TRBJ1-4; as DNA is missing, the TRBD1 call by TCRdb cannot be tested. This CDR3 comprises 17 residues. CDR1 SGHNT and CDR2 YENEEA come from the germline V gene. CDR3 loop: CASSARQGLTTNEKLFF.

V gene TRBV7-2 combines with J gene TRBJ2-7; the D call from TCRdb, TRBD2, cannot be confirmed without DNA. The CDR3 is made up of 14 amino acids. Germline V lookup: CDR1 SGHTA, CDR2 FQGNSA. This CDR3 reads CASSPRTSNYEQYF.

V and J are TRBV2 and TRBJ1-2. The V gene's germline CDR1 is SNHLY and CDR2 FYNNEI. This CDR3 region has 13 residues. The CDR3 loop reads CASSEAVGNGYTF. The complete variable domain, with remaining parts taken from reference TRBV2 and TRBJ1-2, reads EPEVTQTPSHQVTQMGQEVILRCVPISNHLYFYWYRQILGQKVEFLVSFYNNEISEKSEIFDDQFSVERPDGSNFTLKIRSTKLEDSAMYFCASSEAVGNGYTFGSGTRLTVV.

This chain connects TRBV12-3 or TRBV12-4 to TRBJ2-7; the D gene TCRdb calls, TRBD1, cannot be checked with no DNA. The CDR3 is made up of 14 amino acids. This chain's CDR3 is CASSLDNRGNEQYF.